The sequence of this TCR beta chain was determined in a study of cytomegalovirus exposure and HLA in healthy donors. PCR employed 60 Vbeta and 13 Jbeta primers. Clones were sequenced by immunoSEQ multiplex PCR, and TCRdb holds only the in-frame ones, with some missing. The data contain 150,000 to 200,000 clones, about 81% of them singletons. Germline CDR1 is GTSNPN and CDR2 is SVGIG (reference sequence). The junction had 7 bases not matched to a gene; V was cut back by 2 bases and J by 7 bases. The CDR3 loop spans 15 amino acids. This TCR derives from a young woman in good health and CMV-seropositive. The specimen sequenced was PBMCs. The V and J genes are TRBV30 and TRBJ2-1, with 11 bases that match TRBD2. The CDR3 spells CAWSPASGGYNEQFF. CDR3 nucleotides: TGTGCCTGGAGTCCCGCTAGCGGGGGGTATAATGAGCAGTTCTTC. The whole variable domain, filled in from reference TRBV30 and TRBJ2-1, reads SQTIHQWPATLVQPVGSPLSLECTVEGTSNPNLYWYRQAAGRGLQLLFYSVGIGQISSEVPQNLSASRPQDRQFILSSKKLLLSDSGFYLCAWSPASGGYNEQFFGPGTRLTVL.